The clone carrying this T cell receptor (beta chain) was observed a single time. Its antigen remains unidentified. This CDR3 has 13 residues. V was cut by 4 bases and J by 4 bases, with 10 bases left in between. The data belong to a study of vaccination and CD4 T cells after COVID-19. Treatment specified: roughly 11-day PBMC culture with coronavirus spike peptide pools or control peptides (ViraFEST assay). ViraFEST used peptide pools to expand antigen-specific T cells and subsequently sequenced their TCRs. Study-level findings and limits: The appearance of a median approximately 90% of reactive clones in convalescent patients occurred only post-vaccination. The study found median SARS-CoV-2-reactive clonotypes rising from 21 to 38, not significantly.

Sequenced with the Oncomine TCR Beta short-read assay was DNA taken from cultured CD4+ T cells. TCRdb reprocessed the PCR reads with MiXCR, giving one entry per CDR3 protein. Here the sample spans roughly 3,500 distinct CDR3 sequences, roughly 44% being singletons. The TCR sequence derives from a human donor who had recovered from COVID-19. Sequencing used CD4+ T cells from blood, cultured in vitro. This chain links TRBV12-3 or TRBV12-4 with TRBJ1-1; D is unresolved. The DNA of the CDR3 is TGTGCCAGCAGTTCACCCCGAAGCACTGAAGCTTTCTTT. Protein: CASSSPRSTEAFF.